This TCR beta chain stems from a study of technical replicates of blood from several donors. Produced via immunoSEQ multiplex PCR; TCRdb's table is partial and in-frame only. In the table there are 13,000 to 15,000 clones, roughly 80% of which are singletons. Trimming cost V 5 bases and J 7 bases; bases outside gene matches: 10. The germline V gene has CDR1 SNHLY and CDR2 FYNNEI. The CDR3 runs to 14 residues. This clonotype originated in a human donor in good health. The sample was PBMCs. The V call is TRBV2, the J call TRBJ2-7; 8 positions match TRBD1. As DNA, the CDR3 is TGTGCCAGCAGTCCGAGACAGGGGAGTCTAGAGCAGTACTTC. Its translation: CASSPRQGSLEQYF.